The 14 T cell receptor beta chains below come from one sample, sequenced in a study of T cells in Graves' hyperthyroidism and ophthalmopathy. TCR beta CDR3 region amplification was performed from RNA transcripts. HTBI primers drove first-round RT-PCR of the TCR CDR3. Using its own MiXCR run on the multiplex PCR reads, TCRdb lists one record per CDR3 protein. The sample holds roughly 800,000 distinct CDR3 sequences, about two fifths seen once. Sequencing input: blood. The receptors shown here come from a man aged 18 to 29 with Graves' hyperthyroidism.

This clonotype was observed a few times. The rearrangement links TRBV20-1 to TRBJ1-1, with a tentative D call TRBD1 (5 bases). CDR1 is DFQATT, CDR2 SNEGSKA, per germline (reference sequence). The V end was cut by 6 bases, the J end by 3 bases, with 20 bases between. The CDR3 consists of 15 residues. The CDR3 DNA reads as TGCAGTGCCCAGAAGGACGGAGGGGCACACACTGAAGCTTTCTTT. Translation gives CSAQKDGGAHTEAFF.

CDR3 sequence (DNA): TGTGCCAGCAGTTACCGTCTGGGCTCCACTGAAGCTTTCTTT. This encodes CASSYRLGSTEAFF. This chain joins TRBV6-2 or TRBV6-3 and TRBJ1-1; unclear D gene. Trimming pared 2 bases from V and 4 bases from J, leaving 11 bases between. Germline assignment: CDR1 MNHEY and CDR2 SVGEGT. The CDR3 length is 14 residues.

This clonotype showed up many times. V is TRBV15 and J is TRBJ1-3, with a possible D match to TRBD1 (6 bases). Trimming shortened V by 3 bases and J by 4 bases, and 10 bases separated the two germline ends. CDR3 length: 14 amino acids. Looked up from germline, CDR1 is LNHNV and CDR2 is YYDKDF (reference sequence). CDR3 amino acids: CATSSIRGGNTIYF. The CDR3 DNA reads TGTGCCACCAGCAGCATCAGGGGCGGAAACACCATATATTTT.

Regarding this clonotype: This may arise from a read error, as a much more abundant clone is one base away. The V and J genes are TRBV12-3 or TRBV12-4 and TRBJ1-2; D unclear. The ends were cut back, 5 bases at V and 3 bases at J, with 10 bases in the middle. CDR3 length: 13 residues. The CDR3: CASSEAGDYGYTF. The CDR3 nucleotides read TGTGCCAGCAGTGAAGCCGGAGACTATGGCTACACCTTC.

There are a few counts of this clonotype. This chain uses TRBV12-3 or TRBV12-4 with TRBJ2-7; TRBD1 agrees at 8 bases. V was clipped by 5 bases and J by 4 bases; unmatched bases: 4. The CDR3 is made up of 13 amino acids. The CDR3 sequence is CASSGGQAYEQYF. DNA for the CDR3: TGTGCCAGCAGTGGGGGACAGGCGTACGAGCAGTACTTC.

This clonotype was counted ten times or more. One junction end does not reproduce the germline sequence, and a read error may be involved. V usage is TRBV29-1 and J usage is TRBJ1-3, with a weak D call TRBD1 (5 bases). This CDR3 spans 10 amino acids. Germline CDR1 reads SQVTM; CDR2 reads ANQGSEA. CDR3 bases: TGCAGCGTTGAATACCAGGGTTTAAGTTTT. It specifies CSVEYQGLSF.

V usage is TRBV29-1 and J usage is TRBJ1-5, with TRBD1 matching 10 bases. Germline V gene data show CDR1 as SQVTM and CDR2 as ANQGSEA. The V and J ends lost 6 bases and 0 bases, in that order; junction bases with no gene match: 5. The CDR3 consists of 15 residues. The CDR3 loop reads CSVPGQGNSNQPQHF. The CDR3 region has the DNA TGCAGCGTCCCGGGACAGGGGAATAGCAATCAGCCCCAGCATTTT. Using reference TRBV29-1 and TRBJ1-5 for the parts outside the CDR3, the full variable domain is SAVISQKPSRDICQRGTSLTIQCQVDSQVTMMFWYRQQPGQSLTLIATANQGSEATYESGFVIDKFPISRPNLTFSTLTVSNMSPEDSSIYLCSVPGQGNSNQPQHFGDGTRLSIL.

This rearrangement joins TRBV6-5 to TRBJ1-2; D not resolved. Germline CDR1 reads MNHEY; CDR2 reads SVGAGI. V dropped 6 bases and J dropped 8 bases, with 16 bases sitting between them. CDR3 length equals 13 residues. The chain's CDR3 is CASRPPGLGGYTF. In nucleotides, the CDR3 is TGTGCCAGCAGGCCCCCGGGTTTGGGGGGCTACACCTTC.

This clonotype was observed a few times. The chain links TRBV14 to TRBJ2-5, with D perhaps matching TRBD2 (6 bases). The germline V gene has CDR1 SGHDN and CDR2 FVKESK. V was shortened by 5 bases and J by 0 bases, with 13 bases between the two germline ends. This CDR3 has 15 residues. The CDR3: CASSNLATNQETQYF. The DNA of the CDR3 is TGTGCCAGCAGCAACCTAGCGACGAACCAAGAGACCCAGTACTTC.

This clonotype was seen ten or more times. This sequence joins TRBV20-1 and TRBJ1-2; no clear D gene. Germline loops: CDR1 DFQATT, CDR2 SNEGSKA (reference sequence). The CDR3 extends over 13 amino acids. Trimming pared 4 bases from V and 0 bases from J, leaving 9 bases between. CDR3 residues: CSAMPGPNYGYTF. DNA of the CDR3: TGCAGTGCTATGCCCGGTCCTAACTATGGCTACACCTTC.

This clonotype occurred a few times. The chain joins TRBV12-3 or TRBV12-4 to TRBJ1-2; D is uncertain. The V end was cut by 8 bases, the J end by 0 bases, with 13 bases between. This CDR3 spans 14 amino acids. CDR3 in DNA: TGTGCCAGCCTTGTCGGCAGCACTAACTATGGCTACACCTTC. This encodes CASLVGSTNYGYTF.

This clonotype was recorded at least ten times. The rearrangement joins TRBV11-2 to TRBJ2-7; the D is unclear. Germline values: CDR1 SGHAT, CDR2 FQNNGV. With 0 bases removed from V and 6 bases from J, the gap between germline ends came to 9 bases. The CDR3 is 13 amino acids. The CDR3 nucleotides read TGTGCCAGCAGCTTAGATCCGGCTTCCGAGCAGTACTTC. Its protein is CASSLDPASEQYF.

The chain carries TRBV7-3 and TRBJ2-6, with D possibly being TRBD1 (6 bases). This CDR3 is built from 17 residues. V was cut by 4 bases and J by 3 bases, with 16 bases left in between. The germline gives CDR1 SGHTA, CDR2 FQGTGA. DNA for the CDR3: TGTGCCAGCAGCTCGGGACATGCAGGGAGTGGGGCCAACGTCCTGACTTTC. Translated: CASSSGHAGSGANVLTF.

This clonotype was counted a few times. It is likely a read error, because the conserved phenylalanine at the end of the CDR3 is missing. No DNA is shown, since the ends of the CDR3 on it are uncertain; the CDR3 is the one TCRdb lists. This rearrangement joins TRBV15 to TRBJ1-4; the table assigns TRBD1, which was not confirmed against the DNA. The CDR3 has 9 amino acids, counting both end residues. Per the germline V gene, CDR1 is LNHNV and CDR2 is YYDKDF (reference sequence). CDR3 residues: CATKGGDRG.